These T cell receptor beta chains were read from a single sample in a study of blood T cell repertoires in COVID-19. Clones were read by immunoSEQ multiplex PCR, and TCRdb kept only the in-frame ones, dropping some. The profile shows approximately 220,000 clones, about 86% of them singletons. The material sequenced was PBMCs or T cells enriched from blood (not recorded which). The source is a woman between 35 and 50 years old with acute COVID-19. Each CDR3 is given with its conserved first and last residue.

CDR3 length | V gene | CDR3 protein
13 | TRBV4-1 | CASSQVPAGELFF
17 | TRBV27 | CASSHTLAGGPSNEQFF
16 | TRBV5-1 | CASSLSGTRNNSPLHF
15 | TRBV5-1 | CASSIQGAMNTEAFF
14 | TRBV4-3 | CASSQTGSRNTIYF
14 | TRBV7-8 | CASYYRVNTGELFF
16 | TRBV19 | CASSSGLRSSYNEQFF
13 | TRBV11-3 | CASSLIAGDTQYF
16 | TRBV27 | CASRKGTGGWGQPQHF
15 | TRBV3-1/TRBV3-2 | CASSQDKRGALMQYF
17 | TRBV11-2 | CASSLSLGTGLRETQYF
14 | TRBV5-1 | CASSLASGMYEQYF
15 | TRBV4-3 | CASSQDAGVNQPQHF
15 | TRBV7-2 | CASSQLPGSLQPQHF
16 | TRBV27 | CASSLGAGGPIDTQYF
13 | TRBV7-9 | CASSLGTGYGYTF
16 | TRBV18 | CASSPPTGVQTGELFF
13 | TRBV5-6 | CASSFRGSYEQYF
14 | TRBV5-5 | CASSLPGGMDEQYF
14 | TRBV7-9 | CASSGSDSRYGYTF
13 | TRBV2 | CASIGTGRYGYTF
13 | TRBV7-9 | CASSPGRGSGYTF
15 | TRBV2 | CASSGLASRRETQYF
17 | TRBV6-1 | CASSEALGQGAGNTIYF
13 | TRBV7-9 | CASSVDEGETQYF
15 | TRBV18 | CASSTRMSSTDTQYF
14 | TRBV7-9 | CASSLVRGDTEAFF
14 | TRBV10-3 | CAISAQREGNEQFF
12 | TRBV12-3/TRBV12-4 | CASSLTDYGYTF
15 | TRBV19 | CASSLIRGRSTEAFF
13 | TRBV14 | CASSLGLISGYTF
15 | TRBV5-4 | CASSTRQGGRGELFF
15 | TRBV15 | CATSRDRGVGDTQYF
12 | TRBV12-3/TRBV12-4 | CASRIDYYGYTF
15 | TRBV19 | CASSNHPSGQETQYF
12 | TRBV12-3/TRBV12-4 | CASTRDTGELFF
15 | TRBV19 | CASNSLAGPTDTQYF
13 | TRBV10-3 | CASTGGADTEAFF
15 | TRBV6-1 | CASSEFSGMNTEAFF
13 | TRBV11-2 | CASSLQGGYGYTF
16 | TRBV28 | CASRLTGSVYNSPLHF